One sample yielded the 2 T cell receptor beta chains listed below, sequenced in a study of identical twins. TCRdb processed the 5' RACE reads anew with MiXCR; each CDR3 protein has one entry. The table shows 690,000 or so distinct CDR3 sequences, with roughly 6% occurring only once. The sequenced sample was naive T cells sorted from blood. All receptors derive from a man younger than 30 in good health.

The chain uses TRBV7-2 and TRBJ2-5; D may correspond to TRBD1 or TRBD2 (5 bases each). From germline, CDR1 is SGHTA and CDR2 FQGNSA. The CDR3 contains 15 residues. Deletions cut 5 bases from V and 1 base from J, with 14 bases between. CDR3 DNA: TGTGCCAGCAGCCGGGACCGCAGGACCCAAGAGACCCAGTACTTC. It codes for CASSRDRRTQETQYF.

In its sample, this clonotype was seen many times. The chain joins TRBV6-1 to TRBJ2-3; D tentatively fits TRBD1 or TRBD2 (5 bases each). The V end was cut by 8 bases, the J end by 4 bases, with 19 bases between. The V gene's germline CDR1 is MNHNS and CDR2 SASEGT. The CDR3 extends over 15 amino acids. The DNA of the CDR3 is TGTGCCAGCCAGCAGAGGGGCCCGGGCCCAGATACGCAGTATTTT. Its protein is CASQQRGPGPDTQYF.